This T cell receptor (beta chain) was profiled in a study of CD8 T cells in Susac syndrome. Study at large: Each patient with Susac syndrome, at the time of blood draw, was therapy-naive, on corticosteroids, or on intravenous immunoglobulin alone.

Germline V lookup: CDR1 SGHAT, CDR2 FQNNGV. This CDR3 comprises 15 residues. Germline trimming cut 7 bases from V and 8 bases from J; bases unmatched to any gene: 10. With random hexamers, 0.5 to 1 ug RNA was reverse transcribed. TCRdb fed the immunoSEQ multiplex PCR reads into MiXCR, producing one record per CDR3 protein. The table includes approximately 190,000 distinct CDR3 sequences, 90% to 96% detected once. This TCR came from a human donor with Susac syndrome. This sequence joins TRBV11-2 and TRBJ2-2; TRBD2 matches 10 bases. The specimen was CD4+ T cells from PBMCs. The CDR3 loop reads CASTLAGVVSGELFF. CDR3 DNA: TGTGCCAGCACCCTAGCGGGGGTGGTGAGTGGGGAGCTGTTTTTT.